This paragraph covers one TCR beta chain sequence. Antigen unknown. The entry originates in a study of cytomegalovirus exposure and HLA in healthy donors. Using immunoSEQ multiplex PCR, the repertoire was profiled, and TCRdb retains in-frame clones only, with some absent. The table records 90,000 to 120,000 clones, approximately 96% of them present only once. General study findings and limits: Investigators reported approximately 150 TCR beta chains as tied to cytomegalovirus. It was found in a later analysis that first-cohort TCR clusters tended to co-occur in the 120 validation repertoires.

CDR3 length equals 13 residues. Per the germline V gene, CDR1 is MDHEN and CDR2 is SYDVKM. V dropped 3 bases and J dropped 8 bases, with 13 bases sitting between them. The validation cohort, a group of under 150 subjects, included the donors and was separate from the approximately 680-subject first cohort. The J gene is TRBJ1-2, the V gene TRBV28; D is uncertain. What was sequenced was PBMCs. The source of this sequence is a woman under 30 in good health and CMV-seronegative. The CDR3 DNA follows: TGTGCCAGCAGTTTCCGAGCACGTCGGGGCTACACCTTC. This gives the protein CASSFRARRGYTF.